This record covers a single T cell receptor (beta chain). CDR1 MNHNS and CDR2 SASEGT come from the germline V gene. Trimming shortened V by 5 bases and J by 3 bases, and 13 bases separated the two germline ends. The CDR3 loop spans 15 amino acids. The data stem from a study of CD8+ T cells in alopecia areata. As the sequencing template, cDNA was produced by extracting RNA and reverse transcribing it. Assay: immunoSEQ multiplex PCR; the TCRdb copy retains only in-frame clones and omits some. This table has roughly 60,000 clones, roughly 47% appearing once. The gene calls are TRBV6-1 and TRBJ2-2; no firm D call. The clonotype was recovered from a human donor with alopecia areata. Sequencing was performed on NKG2D-low CD8+ T cells sorted from blood. CDR3 loop: CASSNTAQDTGELFF. The CDR3 bases are TGTGCCAGCAGTAACACCGCCCAGGACACCGGGGAGCTGTTTTTT.